These 26 T cell receptor beta chains were sequenced from one sample in a study of cytomegalovirus exposure and HLA in healthy donors. The PCR had 60 Vbeta and 13 Jbeta primers. Profiling relied on immunoSEQ multiplex PCR, and the TCRdb table lists in-frame clones only, not all of them. Of some 150,000 clones in the sample, about 74% are singletons; the top ten hold 4.3%. The sample taken for sequencing was PBMCs. All receptors derive from a man between 18 and 29 years old in good health and CMV-seropositive.

V gene TRBV19 combines with J gene TRBJ2-3, with 9 bases fitting TRBD2. The CDR3 consists of 15 residues. With 3 bases clipped from V and 4 bases from J, the junction kept 5 bases outside the gene matches. Germline V CDR1 and CDR2: LNHDA, SQIVND (reference sequence). The CDR3 protein is CASSIYSGSSDTQYF. The CDR3 nucleotides are TGTGCCAGTAGTATTTATAGCGGGAGTTCAGATACGCAGTATTTT. Supplemented by reference TRBV19 and TRBJ2-3, the full variable domain reads DGGITQSPKYLFRKEGQNVTLSCEQNLNHDAMYWYRQDPGQGLRLIYYSQIVNDFQKGDIAEGYSVSREKKESFPLTVTSAQKNPTAFYLCASSIYSGSSDTQYFGPGTRLTVL.

This rearrangement joins TRBV5-1 to TRBJ2-7; 8 bases match TRBD1. Trimming removed 0 bases from V and 6 bases from J; junction bases left unmatched: 11. Germline V gene lookup returns CDR1 SGHRS and CDR2 YFSETQ. There are 16 residues in the CDR3. The DNA for the CDR3 is TGCGCCAGCAGCTTGGCAGGGGGCCGGAATCCCTCCGAGCAGTACTTC. It encodes CASSLAGGRNPSEQYF.

The chain combines TRBV27 with TRBJ1-2; D is possibly TRBD1 (5 bases). The V and J ends lost 5 bases and 3 bases respectively, with 25 bases between them. Germline CDR1 and CDR2: MNHEY and SMNVEV (reference sequence). The CDR3 extends over 18 amino acids. Here the CDR3 DNA reads TGTGCCAGCAGTCTATACCCTTTGAGGAGGGGAGGGCACTATGGCTACACCTTC. Protein product: CASSLYPLRRGGHYGYTF.

DNA for the CDR3: TGCGCCAGCAGCTTGGAGGGGAACTATGGCTACACCTTC. It specifies CASSLEGNYGYTF. The chain is built from TRBV5-1 and TRBJ1-2; perhaps TRBD1 as D (5 bases). Trimming shortened V by 0 bases and J by 2 bases, and 5 bases separated the two germline ends. Germline V gives CDR1 SGHRS, CDR2 YFSETQ. This CDR3 has 13 amino acids.

This chain links TRBV9 with TRBJ2-1; 12 nucleotides align to TRBD2. The CDR3 is 18 residues long. Germline CDR1 reads SGDLS; CDR2 reads YYNGEE. V trimming: 4 bases; J trimming: 0 bases; junction bases outside the gene matches: 8. The CDR3 here is CASSPGLAGLSSYNEQFF. The CDR3 DNA reads TGTGCCAGCAGCCCGGGACTAGCGGGCCTAAGCTCCTACAATGAGCAGTTCTTC. Filled out from reference TRBV9 and TRBJ2-1, the complete variable domain reads DSGVTQTPKHLITATGQRVTLRCSPRSGDLSVYWYQQSLDQGLQFLIQYYNGEERAKGNILERFSAQQFPDLHSELNLSSLELGDSALYFCASSPGLAGLSSYNEQFFGPGTRLTVL.

The genes are TRBV28 and TRBJ2-7, with D unresolved. Germline CDR1 MDHEN, CDR2 SYDVKM. The CDR3 consists of 13 residues. With 1 base removed from V and 0 bases from J, the gap between germline ends came to 4 bases. In DNA, the CDR3 is TGTGCCAGCAGTTTATCCGTCTCCTACGAGCAGTACTTC. This gives the protein CASSLSVSYEQYF.

The rearrangement uses TRBV5-1 and TRBJ2-7, with D perhaps matching TRBD1 (6 bases). Trimming took 2 bases from V and 3 from J, leaving 15 bases between them. The CDR3 is made up of 15 amino acids. Germline V gene sequence: CDR1 SGHRS, CDR2 YFSETQ. The DNA of the CDR3 is TGCGCCAGCAGCTTCGAGACAGGAAGCCGCTACGAGCAGTACTTC. Its protein product is CASSFETGSRYEQYF.

This clone was picked up a small number of times. The V gene is TRBV6-5, the J gene TRBJ1-2; 7 nucleotides align to TRBD1. The length of the CDR3 is 15 residues. Germline V gene lookup returns CDR1 MNHEY and CDR2 SVGAGI. V shed 0 bases, J shed 7 bases, and the junction held 8 bases outside the gene matches. This CDR3 reads CASSYSRQGPGGYTF. In nucleotides, the CDR3 is TGTGCCAGCAGTTACTCGAGACAGGGCCCGGGTGGCTACACCTTC.

In regard to this clone: Other DNA sequences in the same sample also yield this CDR3. The J gene is TRBJ1-5, the V gene TRBV19; D possibly corresponds to TRBD1 (5 bases). This CDR3 spans 14 amino acids. V was shortened by 3 bases and J by 2 bases, with 8 bases between the two germline ends. Per the germline V gene, CDR1 is LNHDA and CDR2 is SQIVND (reference sequence). DNA for the CDR3: TGTGCCAGTAGTATCCAGGGTGGCAATCAGCCCCAGCATTTT. Its protein product is CASSIQGGNQPQHF.

The V call is TRBV5-4, the J call TRBJ2-7; the D gene is possibly TRBD2 (5 bases). The V end lost 0 bases, the J end lost 3 bases, and 10 bases lay between the germline ends. Looked up from germline, CDR1 is SGHNT and CDR2 is YYREEE (reference sequence). This CDR3 is 14 amino acids long. The CDR3 bases are TGTGCCAGCAGCTTGGGTGCCGGGGACTACGAGCAGTACTTC. As protein: CASSLGAGDYEQYF.

This rearrangement joins TRBV9 to TRBJ1-1, with a tentative D call TRBD1 (6 bases). Trimming removed 0 bases at V and 1 base at J, with 13 bases between. Per the germline V gene, CDR1 is SGDLS and CDR2 is YYNGEE. This CDR3 comprises 16 residues. CDR3 DNA sequence: TGTGCCAGCAGCGTAGGTTCGACAGGCAAGAACACTGAAGCTTTCTTT. It codes for CASSVGSTGKNTEAFF. The whole variable domain, remainder taken from reference TRBV9 and TRBJ1-1, is DSGVTQTPKHLITATGQRVTLRCSPRSGDLSVYWYQQSLDQGLQFLIQYYNGEERAKGNILERFSAQQFPDLHSELNLSSLELGDSALYFCASSVGSTGKNTEAFFGQGTRLTVV.

The gene calls are TRBV15 and TRBJ2-2; possible D gene TRBD1, 6 bases. V shed 5 bases and J shed 3 bases, with 16 bases lying between them. CDR1 LNHNV and CDR2 YYDKDF come from the germline V gene (reference sequence). The CDR3 is 16 amino acids. CDR3 sequence (DNA): TGTGCCACCAGCTTACGCAGGGGAGCGGACACCGGGGAGCTGTTTTTT. Its translation: CATSLRRGADTGELFF.

This clone was found once. This chain connects TRBV7-2 to TRBJ2-7; D gene ambiguous. Trimming removed 1 base from V and 0 bases from J, with 7 bases in between. This CDR3 spans 14 amino acids. Germline assignment: CDR1 SGHTA and CDR2 FQGNSA. CDR3 sequence (DNA): TGTGCCAGCAGCTTAGTTAGTAGCTCCTACGAGCAGTACTTC. Translation: CASSLVSSSYEQYF.

This chain links TRBV5-6 with TRBJ2-3; D is undetermined. The CDR3 is 13 amino acids. Germline assignment: CDR1 SGHDT and CDR2 YYEEEE. Deletions cut 1 base from V and 9 bases from J, with 12 bases between. The CDR3 sequence: CASSLLGLITQYF. Here the CDR3 DNA reads TGTGCCAGCAGCTTGCTAGGTCTTATAACGCAGTATTTT.

The J gene is TRBJ2-7, the V gene TRBV28, with D perhaps matching TRBD1 (6 bases). Deletions cut 7 bases from V and 3 bases from J, with 19 bases between. The V gene's germline CDR1 is MDHEN and CDR2 SYDVKM. The CDR3 runs to 15 residues. This CDR3 reads CASTLRAGDIYEQYF. The DNA of the CDR3 is TGTGCCAGCACCCTCCGGGCAGGGGACATCTACGAGCAGTACTTC.

This sequence joins TRBV9 and TRBJ2-1, with TRBD1 matching 10 bases. The trim removed 4 bases at V and 4 bases at J, leaving 8 bases unmatched. This CDR3 is built from 16 residues. CDR1 and CDR2 from the germline V gene are SGDLS and YYNGEE. CDR3 amino acids: CASSILPGQGYNEQFF. CDR3 DNA: TGTGCCAGCAGCATTCTACCGGGACAGGGGTACAATGAGCAGTTCTTC.

The V call is TRBV7-9, the J call TRBJ2-1; 12 nucleotides align to TRBD2. The CDR3 runs to 13 residues. Per germline, CDR1 SEHNR and CDR2 FQNEAQ (reference sequence). The V and J ends lost 9 bases and 7 bases, in that order; junction bases with no gene match: 4. CDR3 amino acids: CARGLAGSNEQFF. CDR3 bases: TGTGCCAGAGGACTAGCGGGGAGTAATGAGCAGTTCTTC. Combining the CDR3 with reference TRBV7-9 and TRBJ2-1 gives the whole variable domain DTGVSQNPRHKITKRGQNVTFRCDPISEHNRLYWYRQTLGQGPEFLTYFQNEAQLEKSRLLSDRFSAERPKGSFSTLEIQRTEQGDSAMYLCARGLAGSNEQFFGPGTRLTVL.

The genes are TRBV28 and TRBJ1-6; D not resolved. The CDR3 has 14 amino acids. Germline assignment: CDR1 MDHEN and CDR2 SYDVKM. V lost 5 bases and J 8 bases, leaving 13 bases between the germline ends. The CDR3 bases are TGTGCCAGCAGTCAAATTCCAGGCCATTCACCCCTCCACTTT. Amino acids: CASSQIPGHSPLHF.

V usage is TRBV28 and J usage is TRBJ1-5; D call uncertain. Germline V gives CDR1 MDHEN, CDR2 SYDVKM. Trimming removed 5 bases at V and 5 bases at J, with 7 bases between. This CDR3 has 12 amino acids. The CDR3 region has the DNA TGTGCCAGCAGTCCTCCTCATCAGCCCCAGCATTTT. Its translation is CASSPPHQPQHF.

The chain carries TRBV29-1 and TRBJ2-3, with 14 bases aligning to TRBD2. V dropped 4 bases and J dropped 4; count of bases not matched to a gene: 7. The CDR3 spans 16 residues. The V gene's germline CDR1 is SQVTM and CDR2 ANQGSEA. CDR3 residues: CSVVRTSGRKSDTQYF. As DNA, the CDR3 is TGCAGCGTTGTTAGGACTAGCGGGAGGAAATCAGATACGCAGTATTTT.

This chain uses TRBV4-1 with TRBJ2-7; 11 bases align to TRBD2. The V gene end was trimmed by 5 bases and the J gene end by 4 bases; junction bases not matched to a gene: 7. Looked up from germline, CDR1 is MGHRA and CDR2 is YSYEKL. CDR3 length: 15 residues. In nucleotides, the CDR3 is TGCGCCAGCAGCGGAATCACTAGCGGGAGTTACGAGCAGTACTTC. Amino acid sequence: CASSGITSGSYEQYF.

Only one count was recorded for this clone. The rearrangement uses TRBV5-1 and TRBJ2-3; 13 positions agree with TRBD2. J gave up 5 bases and V 4 bases, and 7 bases lay outside the gene matches. The CDR3 has 16 residues. The germline gives CDR1 SGHRS, CDR2 YFSETQ. The CDR3 bases are TGCGCCAGCAGCCCCCCCGGGACTAGCGGGGTAGATACGCAGTATTTT. This sequence encodes CASSPPGTSGVDTQYF.

This sequence joins TRBV4-3 and TRBJ2-7, with D possibly matching TRBD1 (6 bases). V gave up 4 bases and J gave up 4 bases, with 20 bases separating them. Germline assignment: CDR1 LGHNA and CDR2 YSLEER. The CDR3 consists of 16 residues. The DNA for the CDR3 is TGCGCCAGCAGCCCCCAGGGGCAGGGAGTTGTTTACGAGCAGTACTTC. It encodes CASSPQGQGVVYEQYF.

This clone was picked up one time. The rearrangement links TRBV6-8 to TRBJ2-1; 9 bases line up with TRBD1. CDR1 and CDR2 (germline): MNHGY, SAAAGT. Losses at the gene ends were 5 bases for V and 4 bases for J; bases not matched to a gene: 12. This CDR3 is 17 amino acids long. The CDR3 sequence is CASSPPGQGSGYNEQFF. CDR3 DNA: TGTGCCAGCAGTCCCCCCGGACAGGGGTCTGGTTACAATGAGCAGTTCTTC.

This clone appeared a single time. The rearrangement uses TRBV28 and TRBJ2-7; weak D call: TRBD1 (5 bases). V lost 3 bases, J lost 2 bases, and 11 bases lay in between. Germline V gene sequence: CDR1 MDHEN, CDR2 SYDVKM. The CDR3 length is 14 residues. CDR3 amino acids: CASSFNRITYEQYF. CDR3 sequence (DNA): TGTGCCAGCAGTTTCAACAGGATAACCTACGAGCAGTACTTC.

V is TRBV5-1 and J is TRBJ2-7; tentatively, D is TRBD2 (6 bases). This CDR3 region has 12 residues. The germline CDR1 and CDR2 sequences are SGHRS and YFSETQ. V was trimmed by 0 bases and J by 6 bases, leaving 7 bases between them. The CDR3 DNA sequence: TGCGCCAGCAGCTTGGCCGGGGGCGAGCAGTACTTC. Translated, it gives CASSLAGGEQYF.